A selection of T cell receptor beta chains follows, all from one sample in a study of cytomegalovirus exposure and HLA in healthy donors. The table came from immunoSEQ multiplex PCR; TCRdb's copy has only in-frame clones and leaves some out. There are tens of thousands of clones in the sample, with about 1.1% held by the top ten. Sequencing was done on a sample of PBMCs. These receptors were collected from a woman aged 25 to 45 in good health and CMV-seronegative. Each CDR3 is given with its conserved first and last residue. Each record gives: V gene, J gene, D gene, CDR3 protein, CDR3 DNA. D genes are given only for firm matches.

TRBV6-4,TRBJ2-1,TRBD2,CASSPSGGANEQFF,TGTGCCAGCAGCCCTAGCGGGGGGGCCAATGAGCAGTTCTTC
TRBV18,TRBJ2-7,TRBD1,CASSPTGVHEQYF,TGTGCCAGCTCACCCACAGGGGTTCACGAGCAGTACTTC
TRBV30,TRBJ1-6,NA,CAWGLVSSYNSPLHF,TGTGCCTGGGGCCTAGTAAGCTCCTATAATTCACCCCTCCACTTT
TRBV30,TRBJ2-7,NA,CAWSATGIEQYF,TGTGCCTGGAGTGCCACAGGAATCGAGCAGTACTTC
TRBV27,TRBJ2-1,NA,CASSFGEDSYNEQFF,TGTGCCAGCAGTTTCGGGGAGGACTCCTACAATGAGCAGTTCTTC
TRBV6-1,TRBJ2-7,NA,CASSAPRRAGHEQYF,TGTGCCAGCAGTGCCCCGCGGAGGGCAGGGCACGAGCAGTACTTC
TRBV30,TRBJ2-1,TRBD2,CAWGLAGNEQFF,TGTGCCTGGGGACTAGCGGGGAATGAGCAGTTCTTC
TRBV28,TRBJ2-5,NA,CASSVRETQYF,TGTGCCAGCAGTGTCAGAGAGACCCAGTACTTC
TRBV21-1,TRBJ1-2,NA,CASPDRTGYYGYTF,TGTGCCAGCCCGGATAGGACAGGGTACTATGGCTACACCTTC
TRBV6-5,TRBJ1-6,NA,CASRKGDAGSPLHF,TGTGCCAGCAGAAAAGGAGACGCGGGGTCACCCCTCCACTTT
TRBV9,TRBJ2-1,NA,CASSALNNEQFF,TGTGCCAGCAGCGCCCTTAACAATGAGCAGTTCTTC
TRBV23-1,TRBJ2-1,NA,CASSPGRAKGEFF,TGCGCCAGCAGTCCTGGACGGGCGAAGGGGGAGTTCTTC
TRBV2,TRBJ1-1,NA,CASSSIRGLNTEAFF,TGTGCCAGCAGCTCCATCAGGGGACTGAACACTGAAGCTTTCTTT
TRBV6-6,TRBJ1-2,NA,CASSYVGDYGYTF,TGTGCCAGCAGTTACGTCGGGGACTATGGCTACACCTTC
TRBV18,TRBJ1-1,TRBD1,CASSPGQGGISTEAFF,TGTGCCAGCTCACCAGGACAGGGAGGAATATCAACTGAAGCTTTCTTT
TRBV5-1,TRBJ2-1,NA,CASSLEPVGSYNEQFF,TGCGCCAGCAGCTTGGAGCCGGTCGGGTCCTACAATGAGCAGTTCTTC
TRBV18,TRBJ2-3,NA,CASSPSPDNTDTQYF,TGTGCCAGCTCACCTTCCCCGGACAACACAGATACGCAGTATTTT
TRBV5-1,TRBJ2-3,TRBD2,CASSVTSGGSTDTQYF,TGCGCCAGCAGCGTGACTAGCGGGGGGAGCACAGATACGCAGTATTTT
TRBV2,TRBJ1-2,NA,CASDPDGANYGYTF,TGTGCCAGCGATCCAGACGGAGCTAACTATGGCTACACCTTC
TRBV5-1,TRBJ1-3,NA,CASSSGGGDTIYF,TGCGCCAGCAGCTCCGGGGGAGGAGACACCATATATTTT
TRBV6-6,TRBJ2-2,NA,CASVSTGNTGELFF,TGTGCCAGCGTATCTACAGGGAACACCGGGGAGCTGTTTTTT
TRBV29-1,TRBJ2-5,TRBD2,CSVDTSGGAAGTQYF,TGCAGCGTTGACACTAGCGGGGGGGCCGCGGGGACCCAGTACTTC
TRBV19,TRBJ2-2,NA,CASNSPGNTGELFF,TGTGCCAGTAACTCACCAGGGAACACCGGGGAGCTGTTTTTT
TRBV15,TRBJ1-1,TRBD1,CATSRDKGQTKEAFF,TGTGCCACCAGCAGAGATAAGGGACAGACCAAAGAAGCTTTCTTT
TRBV30,TRBJ1-4,TRBD1,CAWSVQGAGEKLFF,TGTGCCTGGAGTGTCCAGGGGGCAGGGGAAAAACTGTTTTTT